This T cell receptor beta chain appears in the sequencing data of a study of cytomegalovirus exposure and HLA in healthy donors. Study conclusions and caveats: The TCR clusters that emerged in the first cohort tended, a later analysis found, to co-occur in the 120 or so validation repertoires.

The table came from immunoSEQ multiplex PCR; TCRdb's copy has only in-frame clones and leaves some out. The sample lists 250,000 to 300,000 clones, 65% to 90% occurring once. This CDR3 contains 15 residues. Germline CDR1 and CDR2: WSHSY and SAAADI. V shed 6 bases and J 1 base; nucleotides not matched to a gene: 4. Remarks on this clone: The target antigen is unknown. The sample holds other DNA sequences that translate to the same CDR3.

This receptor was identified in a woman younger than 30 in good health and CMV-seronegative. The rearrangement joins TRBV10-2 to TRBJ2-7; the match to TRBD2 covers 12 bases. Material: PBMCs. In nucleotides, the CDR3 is TGCGCCAGCAGCCTTACTAGCGGGAGGTCCTACGAGCAGTACTTC. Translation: CASSLTSGRSYEQYF.